This T cell receptor beta chain is drawn from a study of human T cells and chemical hapten exposure. Background on the study: In the approximately 24-week study, patients were dosed weekly with diphenylcyclopropenone on the scalp throughout.

Broader study findings: Expanded TCR sets contained significantly more large CDR3 similarity clusters than controls.

TCRdb reprocessed the RACE reads with MiXCR, giving one entry per CDR3 protein. The sample lists roughly 100,000 distinct CDR3 sequences, 10% to 11% seen once, with approximately 3.1% in the top ten. This clonotype was recorded a few times. Antigen: not known. Time point indicated: pre-sensitization, week 0. Treatment meaning: therapeutic diphenylcyclopropenone sensitization with weekly scalp DPC. CDR1 DFQATT and CDR2 SNEGSKA come from the germline V gene (reference sequence). Trimming stripped 4 bases from V and 4 bases from J, with 11 bases between. This CDR3 has 13 residues. Material: whole blood, obtained in connection with sensitization to the hapten diphenylcyclopropenone (DPC). The source is a woman aged 60-75 years with alopecia areata. Some clones in this sample may be carry-over from other donors' samples. This chain uses TRBV20-1 with TRBJ1-5; D might be TRBD1 (5 bases). As DNA, the CDR3 is TGCAGTGCTAACGGGGACCGTAATCAGCCCCAGCATTTT. As protein: CSANGDRNQPQHF.